This T cell receptor (beta chain) was identified in a study of blood T cell repertoires in COVID-19. In the study overall: From the United States, Italy and Spain came samples of acute and convalescent COVID-19.

The CDR3 is 14 amino acids. CDR1 SGHTA and CDR2 FQGNSA come from the germline V gene. With 3 bases removed from V and 4 bases from J, the gap between germline ends came to 12 bases. Sequencing used immunoSEQ multiplex PCR; TCRdb keeps in-frame clones, though not all of them. The table has more than 300,000 clones, approximately 89% seen once. Patients in Seattle were enrolled during active infection, then followed longitudinally. This clone has just a few counts. Input material: peripheral blood. The TCR was taken from a woman aged 30 to 39 with COVID-19, enrolled during active disease. The V call is TRBV7-2, the J call TRBJ1-1; weak D call: TRBD1 (6 bases). Here the CDR3 reads CASSLDSVRTEAFF. DNA for the CDR3: TGTGCCAGCAGCTTGGACAGTGTTCGCACTGAAGCTTTCTTT.